This T cell receptor (beta chain) was sequenced in a study of metastatic and nonmetastatic thyroid tumors. Across the study: Repertoires from malignant and benign thyroid patients were compared across blood and tumor or nodule tissue. Points from the study as a whole: Significantly higher TCR beta diversity was reportedly seen in malignant thyroid tumors than benign nodules, in blood and tumor.

Using MiXCR, TCRdb reanalyzed the PCR reads. This table has 30,000 to 40,000 clones, about 30% appearing once. This clone was detected a few times. What it binds is unknown. CDR3 length: 13 amino acids. Germline lookup yields CDR1 MNHNS and CDR2 SASEGT. Trimming cost V 4 bases and J 3 bases, with 7 bases left between them. Ahead of thyroid surgery, no patient had received treatment of any kind. Sequenced: tumor tissue. The V and J genes are TRBV6-1 and TRBJ1-5; no firm D call. The receptor was isolated from a female donor with papillary thyroid cancer or a benign thyroid nodule (not recorded which). Some clones in this sample may be carry-over from other donors' samples. The CDR3 nucleotides read TGTGCCAGCAGTGTGTCCATCAATCAGCCCCAGCATTTT. Encoded protein: CASSVSINQPQHF.